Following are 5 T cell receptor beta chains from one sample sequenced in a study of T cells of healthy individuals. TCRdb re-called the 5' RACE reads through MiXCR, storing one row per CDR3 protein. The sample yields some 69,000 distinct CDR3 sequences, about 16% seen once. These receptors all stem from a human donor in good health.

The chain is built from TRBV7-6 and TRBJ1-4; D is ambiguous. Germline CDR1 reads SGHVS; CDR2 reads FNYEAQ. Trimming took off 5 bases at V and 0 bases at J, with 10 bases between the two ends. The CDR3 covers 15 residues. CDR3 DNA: TGTGCCAGCAGCCTAAACACGGCAACTAATGAAAAACTGTTTTTT. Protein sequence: CASSLNTATNEKLFF.

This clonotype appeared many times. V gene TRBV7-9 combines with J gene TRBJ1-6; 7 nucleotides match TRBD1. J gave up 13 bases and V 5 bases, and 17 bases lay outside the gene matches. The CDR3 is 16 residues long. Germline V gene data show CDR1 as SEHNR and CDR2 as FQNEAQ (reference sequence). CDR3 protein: CASSSGDSLTRPPLHF. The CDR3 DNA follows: TGTGCCAGCAGCAGTGGGGACAGCCTGACCCGGCCCCCCCTCCACTTT.

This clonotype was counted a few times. CDR3 sequence (DNA): TGTGCCAGCAGCTTCTCAGGGAACAAAAACATTCAGTACTTC. It yields the protein CASSFSGNKNIQYF. This chain connects TRBV7-9 to TRBJ2-4, with a weak D call TRBD1 (5 bases). Looked up from germline, CDR1 is SEHNR and CDR2 is FQNEAQ (reference sequence). V lost 3 bases to trimming and J lost 3 bases, with 9 bases between them. The CDR3 has 14 residues.

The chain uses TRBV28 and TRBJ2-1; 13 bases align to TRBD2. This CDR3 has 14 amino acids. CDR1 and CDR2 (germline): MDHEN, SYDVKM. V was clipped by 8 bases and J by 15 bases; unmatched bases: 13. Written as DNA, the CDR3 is TGTGCCAGCCATATTGGACTAGCGGGAGTCGGTGGGTTCTTC. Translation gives CASHIGLAGVGGFF.

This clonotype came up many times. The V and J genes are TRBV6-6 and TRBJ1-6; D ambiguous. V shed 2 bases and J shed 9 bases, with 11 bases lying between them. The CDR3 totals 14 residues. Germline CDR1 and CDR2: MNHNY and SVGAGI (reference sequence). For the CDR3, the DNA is TGTGCCAGCAGTTACAGGGCAGGTAGTTCACCCCTCCACTTT. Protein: CASSYRAGSSPLHF.